Listed here are 22 T cell receptor beta chains from one sample, sequenced in a study of blood T cell repertoires in COVID-19 (TCRdb year 2020). Libraries were built with the immunoSEQ multiplex PCR assay. In TCRdb, the immuneACCESS table is reduced to in-frame sequences with V and J assigned. These tables do not hold every clone; where another copy was compared, an unresolved V gene accounts for under half, and the others remain unexplained. This sample lists around 55,000 clones; approximately 85% were detected once. 12% of the sample is in the top ten clones. Material: peripheral blood. Source of these receptors: a human donor in a cohort sampled during active COVID-19.

This clone was observed a single time. The chain combines TRBV25-1 with TRBJ2-1, with TRBD2 identical over 8 bases. Germline V lookup: CDR1 MGHDK, CDR2 SYGVNS. Germline trimming cut 5 bases from V and 8 bases from J; bases unmatched to any gene: 11. The CDR3 length is 15 residues. The CDR3 reads CASSQRGNFPDEQFF. As DNA, the CDR3 is TGTGCCAGCAGTCAGCGGGGGAATTTCCCCGATGAGCAGTTCTTC.

V usage is TRBV29-1 and J usage is TRBJ1-4; D gene ambiguous. The V and J ends lost 3 bases and 3 bases respectively, with 8 bases between them. Germline CDR1 is SQVTM and CDR2 is ANQGSEA. The CDR3 runs 13 residues. The CDR3, as DNA: TGCAGCGTTGAGGGCCAGCCTAATGAAAAACTGTTTTTT. Protein sequence: CSVEGQPNEKLFF.

This clone came up once. The chain links TRBV5-1 to TRBJ1-6, with D perhaps matching TRBD1 (6 bases). Germline CDR1 reads SGHRS; CDR2 reads YFSETQ. V was pared by 0 bases and J by 4 bases, with 8 bases between. This CDR3 has 15 residues. CDR3 sequence reads: CASSLATGYNSPLHF. The CDR3 bases are TGCGCCAGCAGCTTGGCGACAGGTTATAATTCACCCCTCCACTTT.

This clone was detected only a few times. The J gene is TRBJ1-5, the V gene TRBV18; D remains unclear. Deletions cut 3 bases from V and 2 bases from J, with 11 bases between. CDR3 size: 15 residues. Germline CDR1 KGHSH, CDR2 LQKENI. CDR3 coding DNA: TGTGCCAGCTCACCTCGGGGTGTGGGCAATCAGCCCCAGCATTTT. Translated: CASSPRGVGNQPQHF.

The V gene is TRBV10-3, the J gene TRBJ1-5; a weak D match, TRBD1 (5 bases). This CDR3 has 15 residues. V lost 8 bases and J lost 4, with 18 bases in between. The germline V gene encodes CDR1 ENHRY and CDR2 SYGVKD. The CDR3 loop reads CAIGSGRGGNQPQHF. CDR3 nucleotide sequence: TGTGCCATCGGCAGCGGGAGGGGCGGTAATCAGCCCCAGCATTTT.

The rearrangement links TRBV19 to TRBJ1-5; D perhaps matches TRBD1 (5 bases). Germline values: CDR1 LNHDA, CDR2 SQIVND (reference sequence). CDR3 length: 14 residues. Trimming shortened V by 5 bases and J by 0 bases, and 8 bases separated the two germline ends. The CDR3 DNA reads TGTGCCAGTAGTCGACAGTTTAGCAATCAGCCCCAGCATTTT. Amino acid sequence: CASSRQFSNQPQHF. The variable domain in full, completed from reference TRBV19 and TRBJ1-5, reads DGGITQSPKYLFRKEGQNVTLSCEQNLNHDAMYWYRQDPGQGLRLIYYSQIVNDFQKGDIAEGYSVSREKKESFPLTVTSAQKNPTAFYLCASSRQFSNQPQHFGDGTRLSIL.

This chain connects TRBV6-1 to TRBJ1-6; TRBD1 might be the D (6 bases). Germline assignment: CDR1 MNHNS and CDR2 SASEGT. The CDR3 sequence is 17 residues long. The ends were cut back, 3 bases at V and 2 bases at J, with 14 bases in the middle. The CDR3 sequence is CASSDHRDRAYNSPLHF. The CDR3 nucleotides are TGTGCCAGCAGTGACCACAGGGATAGGGCCTATAATTCACCCCTCCACTTT.

V and J are TRBV19 and TRBJ2-4, with 14 bases that match TRBD2. Germline trimming cut 0 bases from V and 0 bases from J; bases unmatched to any gene: 7. The CDR3 contains 20 residues. Per germline, CDR1 LNHDA and CDR2 SQIVND (reference sequence). The CDR3 DNA reads TGTGCCAGTAGTATAGATGGACTAGCGGGAGGTGGGGTAGCCAAAAACATTCAGTACTTC. It encodes CASSIDGLAGGGVAKNIQYF. The full variable domain, its missing parts supplied by reference TRBV19 and TRBJ2-4, is DGGITQSPKYLFRKEGQNVTLSCEQNLNHDAMYWYRQDPGQGLRLIYYSQIVNDFQKGDIAEGYSVSREKKESFPLTVTSAQKNPTAFYLCASSIDGLAGGGVAKNIQYFGAGTRLSVL.

The chain combines TRBV18 with TRBJ2-5; the match to TRBD2 covers 11 bases. In germline, CDR1 is KGHSH, CDR2 LQKENI. The junction had 3 bases not matched to a gene; V was cut back by 0 bases and J by 3 bases. The length of the CDR3 is 16 residues. The CDR3 loop is CASSPPTSGIEETQYF. In DNA form, the CDR3 reads TGTGCCAGCTCACCACCGACTAGCGGGATTGAAGAGACCCAGTACTTC.

This chain's CDR3 is CASTGGETQYF. The CDR3 nucleotides are TGCGCCAGCACGGGGGGGGAGACCCAGTACTTC. V usage is TRBV10-2 and J usage is TRBJ2-5; 8 bases fit TRBD2. Looked up from germline, CDR1 is WSHSY and CDR2 is SAAADI. The J segment lost 5 bases and the V segment lost 7 bases, leaving 0 bases of the junction unmatched. CDR3 length: 11 amino acids.

This clone was recorded once. The chain carries TRBV29-1 and TRBJ2-7; 9 bases map to TRBD2. The junction had 11 bases not matched to a gene; V was cut back by 1 base and J by 7 bases. Germline CDR1 reads SQVTM; CDR2 reads ANQGSEA. The CDR3 has 15 amino acids. The CDR3 sequence: CSVEGLAGMIGEQYF. CDR3 bases: TGCAGCGTTGAAGGGCTAGCGGGAATGATTGGGGAGCAGTACTTC.

The chain employs TRBV7-8 and TRBJ2-1; tentative D call: TRBD1 (6 bases). The CDR3 spans 13 residues. The germline V and J ends were trimmed by 10 bases and 6 bases, with 16 bases remaining between them. Germline V gives CDR1 SGHVS, CDR2 FQNEAQ. The CDR3 sequence: CATTGHLFNEQFF. CDR3 DNA sequence: TGTGCCACGACGGGACACCTGTTCAATGAGCAGTTCTTC.

This clone has a single count. The rearrangement links TRBV28 to TRBJ2-1; 8 nucleotides line up with TRBD1. Germline lookup yields CDR1 MDHEN and CDR2 SYDVKM. Trimming cost V 8 bases and J 6 bases; bases outside gene matches: 18. The length of the CDR3 is 17 residues. The CDR3 region has the DNA TGTGCCAGCCTGAGGCGTCCCCTTGGACAGGGTGGCAATGAGCAGTTCTTC. Protein: CASLRRPLGQGGNEQFF.

The rearrangement links TRBV6-2 or TRBV6-3 to TRBJ2-3; 7 bases fit TRBD2. This CDR3 contains 15 residues. The germline gives CDR1 MNHEY, CDR2 SVGEGT. V gave up 2 bases and J gave up 3 bases; unmatched junction bases: 5. The CDR3 is CASSYAGVGTDTQYF. DNA for the CDR3: TGTGCCAGCAGTTACGCGGGGGTGGGGACAGATACGCAGTATTTT.

The V and J genes are TRBV4-3 and TRBJ1-5; tentative D call: TRBD1 (6 bases). The CDR3 contains 16 residues. In germline, CDR1 is LGHNA, CDR2 YSLEER. Trimming shortened V by 3 bases and J by 1 base, and 13 bases separated the two germline ends. CDR3 sequence: CASSHHIDRSNQPQHF. The CDR3 nucleotides are TGCGCCAGCAGCCACCACATAGACAGGAGCAATCAGCCCCAGCATTTT.

The chain recombines TRBV9 with TRBJ2-3; 9 bases agree with TRBD1. Germline CDR1 is SGDLS and CDR2 is YYNGEE. Trimming took 3 bases from V and 4 from J; bases not matched to a gene: 9. The CDR3 extends over 16 amino acids. The CDR3 loop reads CASSATGQGGADTQYF. Here the CDR3 DNA reads TGTGCCAGCAGCGCCACGGGACAGGGCGGCGCAGATACGCAGTATTTT.

This clone was recorded only once. The chain combines TRBV5-1 with TRBJ2-1, with 7 bases lining up with TRBD1. Germline assignment: CDR1 SGHRS and CDR2 YFSETQ. The CDR3 contains 15 residues. V lost 6 bases, J lost 10 bases, and 16 bases stayed unmatched. This chain's CDR3 is CASNTGTADPQEQFF. CDR3 nucleotide sequence: TGCGCCAGCAACACCGGGACAGCGGACCCACAGGAGCAGTTCTTC.

This clone was detected only once. The rearrangement joins TRBV10-3 to TRBJ1-1, with D perhaps TRBD1 (6 bases). Germline-derived CDR1 and CDR2 are ENHRY and SYGVKD. CDR3 size: 16 residues. Trimming removed 2 bases from V and 4 bases from J, with 17 bases in between. This chain's CDR3 is CAISEGNTGFGTEAFF. In DNA form, the CDR3 reads TGTGCCATCAGTGAGGGTAACACAGGGTTTGGCACTGAAGCTTTCTTT.

The V call is TRBV5-5, the J call TRBJ1-2, with a tentative D call TRBD1 (6 bases). The germline V gene encodes CDR1 SGHKS and CDR2 YYEKEE (reference sequence). The CDR3 is made up of 15 amino acids. With 0 bases removed from V and 7 bases from J, the gap between germline ends came to 16 bases. Here the CDR3 reads CASSLVGGRSGGYTF. As DNA, the CDR3 is TGTGCCAGCAGCTTGGTCGGGGGGCGGTCCGGTGGCTACACCTTC.

J is TRBJ2-1 and V is TRBV6-1; 7 bases fit TRBD1. V gave up 1 base and J gave up 3 bases; unmatched junction bases: 3. Germline CDR1 reads MNHNS; CDR2 reads SASEGT. This CDR3 comprises 15 residues. CDR3 sequence reads: CASSEGQGNYNEQFF. The CDR3 DNA follows: TGTGCCAGCAGTGAAGGACAGGGAAACTACAATGAGCAGTTCTTC.

The V gene is TRBV4-3, the J gene TRBJ2-1; D is perhaps TRBD1 (6 bases). The CDR3 runs to 15 residues. From germline, CDR1 is LGHNA and CDR2 YSLEER. The V end lost 0 bases, the J end lost 8 bases, and 14 bases lay between the germline ends. CDR3 in amino acids: CASSQEGAGRDEQFF. DNA of the CDR3: TGCGCCAGCAGCCAAGAGGGGGCAGGGCGCGATGAGCAGTTCTTC.

The chain is built from TRBV28 and TRBJ2-5; D gene uncertain. The germline CDR1 and CDR2 sequences are MDHEN and SYDVKM. Trimming took off 5 bases at V and 5 bases at J, with 15 bases between the two ends. This CDR3 is 14 amino acids long. CDR3 sequence: CASSPLDFAETQYF. The DNA of the CDR3 is TGTGCCAGCAGTCCCCTAGATTTCGCGGAGACCCAGTACTTC.